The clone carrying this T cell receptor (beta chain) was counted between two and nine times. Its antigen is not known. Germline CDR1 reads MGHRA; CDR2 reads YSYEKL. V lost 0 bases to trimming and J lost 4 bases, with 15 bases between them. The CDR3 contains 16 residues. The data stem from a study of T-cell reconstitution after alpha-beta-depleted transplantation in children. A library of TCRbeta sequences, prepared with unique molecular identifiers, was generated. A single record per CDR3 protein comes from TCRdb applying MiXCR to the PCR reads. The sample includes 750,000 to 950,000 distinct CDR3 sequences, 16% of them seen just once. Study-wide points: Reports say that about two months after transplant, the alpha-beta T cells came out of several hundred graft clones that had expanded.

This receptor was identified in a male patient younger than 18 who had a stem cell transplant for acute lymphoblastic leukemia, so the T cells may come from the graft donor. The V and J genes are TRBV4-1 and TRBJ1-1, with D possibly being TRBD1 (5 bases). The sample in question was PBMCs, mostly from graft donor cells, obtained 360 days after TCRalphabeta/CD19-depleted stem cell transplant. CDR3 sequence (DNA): TGCGCCAGCAGCCAAGATGTGGGATTGGGGCGCACTGAAGCTTTCTTT. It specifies CASSQDVGLGRTEAFF.